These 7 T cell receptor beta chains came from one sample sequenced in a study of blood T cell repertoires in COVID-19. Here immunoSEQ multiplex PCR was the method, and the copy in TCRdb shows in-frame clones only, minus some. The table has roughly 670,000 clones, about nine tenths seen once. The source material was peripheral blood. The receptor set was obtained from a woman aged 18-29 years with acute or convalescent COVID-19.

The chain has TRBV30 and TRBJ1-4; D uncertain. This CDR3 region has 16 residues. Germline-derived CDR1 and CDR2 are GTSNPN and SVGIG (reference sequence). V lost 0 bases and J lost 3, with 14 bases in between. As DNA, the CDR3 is TGTGCCTGGAGTGTAAATTGGCGGTATTCTAATGAAAAACTGTTTTTT. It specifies CAWSVNWRYSNEKLFF.

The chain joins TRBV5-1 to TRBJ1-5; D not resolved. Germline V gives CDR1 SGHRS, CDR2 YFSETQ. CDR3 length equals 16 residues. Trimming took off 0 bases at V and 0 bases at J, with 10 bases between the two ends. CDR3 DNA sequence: TGCGCCAGCAGCTTGGATGGCGGCAATAGCAATCAGCCCCAGCATTTT. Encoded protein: CASSLDGGNSNQPQHF.

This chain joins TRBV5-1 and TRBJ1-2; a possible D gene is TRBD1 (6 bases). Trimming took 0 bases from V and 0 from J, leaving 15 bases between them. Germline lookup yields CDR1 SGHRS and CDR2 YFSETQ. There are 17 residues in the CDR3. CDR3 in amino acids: CASSLGVADRSNYGYTF. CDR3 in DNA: TGCGCCAGCAGCTTGGGCGTCGCGGACAGATCTAACTATGGCTACACCTTC.

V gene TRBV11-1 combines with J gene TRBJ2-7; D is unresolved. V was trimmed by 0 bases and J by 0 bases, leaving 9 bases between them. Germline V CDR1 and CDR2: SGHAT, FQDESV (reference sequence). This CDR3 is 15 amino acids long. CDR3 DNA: TGTGCCAGCAGCTTAGCGTCGCTGAGCTCCTACGAGCAGTACTTC. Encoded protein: CASSLASLSSYEQYF.

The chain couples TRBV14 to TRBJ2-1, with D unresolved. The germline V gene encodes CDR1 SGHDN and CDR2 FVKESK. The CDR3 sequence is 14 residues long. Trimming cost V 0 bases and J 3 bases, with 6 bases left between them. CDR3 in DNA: TGTGCCAGCAGCCAAGATTACTTCTACAATGAGCAGTTCTTC. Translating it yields CASSQDYFYNEQFF. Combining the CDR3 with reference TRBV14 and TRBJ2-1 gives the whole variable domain EAGVTQFPSHSVIEKGQTVTLRCDPISGHDNLYWYRRVMGKEIKFLLHFVKESKQDESGMPNNRFLAERTGGTYSTLKVQPAELEDSGVYFCASSQDYFYNEQFFGPGTRLTVL.

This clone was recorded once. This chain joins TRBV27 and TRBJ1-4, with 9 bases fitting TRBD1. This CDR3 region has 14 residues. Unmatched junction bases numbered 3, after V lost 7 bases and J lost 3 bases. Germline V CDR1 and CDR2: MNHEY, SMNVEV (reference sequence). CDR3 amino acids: CASNDRGSNEKLFF. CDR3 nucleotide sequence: TGTGCCAGCAACGACAGGGGGTCTAATGAAAAACTGTTTTTT.

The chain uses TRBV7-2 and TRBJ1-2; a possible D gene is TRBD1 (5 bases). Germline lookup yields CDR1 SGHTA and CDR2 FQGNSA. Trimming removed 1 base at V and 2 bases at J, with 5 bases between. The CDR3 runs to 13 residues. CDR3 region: CASSLEGNYGYTF. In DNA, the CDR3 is TGTGCCAGCAGCTTAGAGGGGAACTATGGCTACACCTTC.